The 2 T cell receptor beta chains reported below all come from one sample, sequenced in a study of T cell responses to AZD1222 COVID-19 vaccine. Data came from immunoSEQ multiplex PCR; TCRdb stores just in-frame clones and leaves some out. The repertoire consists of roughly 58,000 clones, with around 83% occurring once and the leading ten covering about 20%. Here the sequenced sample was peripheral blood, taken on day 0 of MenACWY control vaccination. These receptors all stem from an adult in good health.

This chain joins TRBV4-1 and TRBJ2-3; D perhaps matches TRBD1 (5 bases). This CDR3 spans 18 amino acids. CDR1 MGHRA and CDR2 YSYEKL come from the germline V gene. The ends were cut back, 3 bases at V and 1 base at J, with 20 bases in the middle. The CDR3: CASSHKRAMGRGTDTQYF. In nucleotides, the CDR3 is TGCGCCAGCAGCCATAAAAGGGCCATGGGCAGGGGCACAGATACGCAGTATTTT.

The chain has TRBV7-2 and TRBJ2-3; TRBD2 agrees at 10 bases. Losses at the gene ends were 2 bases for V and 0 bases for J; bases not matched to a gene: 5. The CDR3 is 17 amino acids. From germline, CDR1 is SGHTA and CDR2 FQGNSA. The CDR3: CASSLPRTSGSTDTQYF. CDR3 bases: TGTGCCAGCAGCTTACCCCGGACTAGCGGCAGCACAGATACGCAGTATTTT.